This entry is about one TCR beta chain. Sequencing was performed with immunoSEQ multiplex PCR; in TCRdb, only in-frame clones are kept and a portion is missing. Here the sample spans roughly 2,000,000 clones, roughly 93% being singletons. CD45RO negativity and positive selection for CCR7 defined naive CD8 cells, a population that excluded terminally differentiated effector memory CD45RA+ cells. This specimen comes from a study of shared clonotypes between healthy human individuals. The CDR3 covers 13 residues. Germline assignment: CDR1 SEHNR and CDR2 FQNEAQ (reference sequence). The trim removed 6 bases at V and 6 bases at J, leaving 8 bases unmatched.

The chain employs TRBV7-9 and TRBJ2-7, with TRBD2 matching over 7 bases. The TCR comes from a man younger than 30 in good health. Some clones in this sample may be carry-over from other donors' samples. Source material: naive CD8+ T cells from PBMCs. The CDR3 sequence is CASRDGLVAEQYF. The CDR3 nucleotides read TGTGCCAGCAGAGACGGACTAGTCGCCGAGCAGTACTTC. Full variable domain (outside the CDR3, taken from reference TRBV7-9 and TRBJ2-7): DTGVSQNPRHKITKRGQNVTFRCDPISEHNRLYWYRQTLGQGPEFLTYFQNEAQLEKSRLLSDRFSAERPKGSFSTLEIQRTEQGDSAMYLCASRDGLVAEQYFGPGTRLTVT.